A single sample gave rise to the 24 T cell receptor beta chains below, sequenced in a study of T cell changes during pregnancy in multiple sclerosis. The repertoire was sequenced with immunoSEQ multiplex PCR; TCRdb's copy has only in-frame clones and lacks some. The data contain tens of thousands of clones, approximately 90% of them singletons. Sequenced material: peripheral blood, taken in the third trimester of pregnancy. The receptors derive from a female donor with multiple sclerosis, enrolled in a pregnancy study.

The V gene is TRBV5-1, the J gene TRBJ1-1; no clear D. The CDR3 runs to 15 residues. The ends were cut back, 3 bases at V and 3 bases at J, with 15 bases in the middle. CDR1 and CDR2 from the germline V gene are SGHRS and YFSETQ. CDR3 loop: CASSSPLLADTEAFF. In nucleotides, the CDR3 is TGCGCCAGCAGCTCACCGCTACTGGCGGACACTGAAGCTTTCTTT.

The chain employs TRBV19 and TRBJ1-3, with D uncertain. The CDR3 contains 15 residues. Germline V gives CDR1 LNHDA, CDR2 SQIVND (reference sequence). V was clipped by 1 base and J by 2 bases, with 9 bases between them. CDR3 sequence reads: CASSIAGGAGNTIYF. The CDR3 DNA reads TGTGCCAGTAGTATAGCCGGAGGTGCTGGAAACACCATATATTTT.

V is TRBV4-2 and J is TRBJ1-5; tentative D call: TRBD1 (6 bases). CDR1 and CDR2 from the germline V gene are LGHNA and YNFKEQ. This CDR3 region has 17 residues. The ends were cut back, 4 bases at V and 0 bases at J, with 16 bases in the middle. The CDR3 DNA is TGTGCCAGCAGCCCCGGGACACGTGTTGGTAGCAATCAGCCCCAGCATTTT. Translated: CASSPGTRVGSNQPQHF.

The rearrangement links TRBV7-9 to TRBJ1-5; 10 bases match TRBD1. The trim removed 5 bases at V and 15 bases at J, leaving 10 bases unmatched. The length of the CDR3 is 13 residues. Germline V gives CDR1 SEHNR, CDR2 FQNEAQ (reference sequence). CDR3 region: CASSDSGTGDWHF. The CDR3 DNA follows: TGTGCCAGCAGCGATTCAGGGACAGGGGACTGGCATTTT.

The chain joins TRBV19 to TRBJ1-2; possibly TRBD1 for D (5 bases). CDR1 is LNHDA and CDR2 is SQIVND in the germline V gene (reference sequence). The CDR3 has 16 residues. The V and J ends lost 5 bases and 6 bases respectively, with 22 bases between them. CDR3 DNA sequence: TGTGCCAGTAGTCCCTACAGTGCCGTTCAGGGAAATGGCTACACCTTC. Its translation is CASSPYSAVQGNGYTF.

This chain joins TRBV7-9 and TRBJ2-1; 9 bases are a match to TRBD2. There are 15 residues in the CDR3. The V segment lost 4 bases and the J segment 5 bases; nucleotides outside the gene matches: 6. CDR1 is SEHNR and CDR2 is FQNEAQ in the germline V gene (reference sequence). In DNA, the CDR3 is TGTGCCAGCAGCTCTAGCGGGAACCTGAACAATGAGCAGTTCTTC. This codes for CASSSSGNLNNEQFF.

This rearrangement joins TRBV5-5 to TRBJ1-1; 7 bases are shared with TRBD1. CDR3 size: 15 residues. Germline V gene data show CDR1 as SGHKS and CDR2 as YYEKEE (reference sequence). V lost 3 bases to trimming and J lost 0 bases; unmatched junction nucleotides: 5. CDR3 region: CASSYTGTVNTEAFF. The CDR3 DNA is TGTGCCAGCAGCTACACCGGGACAGTGAACACTGAAGCTTTCTTT.

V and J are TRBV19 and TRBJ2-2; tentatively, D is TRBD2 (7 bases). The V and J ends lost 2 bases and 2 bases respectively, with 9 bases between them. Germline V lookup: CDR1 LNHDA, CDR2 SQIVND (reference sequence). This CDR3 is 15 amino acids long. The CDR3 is CASSITGGNTGELFF. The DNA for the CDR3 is TGTGCCAGTAGTATAACGGGGGGCAACACCGGGGAGCTGTTTTTT.

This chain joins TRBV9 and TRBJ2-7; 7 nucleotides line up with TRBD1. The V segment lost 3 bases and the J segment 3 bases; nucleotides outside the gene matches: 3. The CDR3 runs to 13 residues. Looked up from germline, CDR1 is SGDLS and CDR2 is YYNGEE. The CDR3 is CASSGGQSYEQYF. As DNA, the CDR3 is TGTGCCAGCAGCGGGGGACAGAGCTACGAGCAGTACTTC.

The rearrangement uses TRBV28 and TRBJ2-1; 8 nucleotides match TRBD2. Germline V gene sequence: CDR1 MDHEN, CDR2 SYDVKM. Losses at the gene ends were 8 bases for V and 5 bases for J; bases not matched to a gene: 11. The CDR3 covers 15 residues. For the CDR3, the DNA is TGTGCCAGCTACATTAGCGGGAAGGGAAACAATGAGCAGTTCTTC. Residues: CASYISGKGNNEQFF.

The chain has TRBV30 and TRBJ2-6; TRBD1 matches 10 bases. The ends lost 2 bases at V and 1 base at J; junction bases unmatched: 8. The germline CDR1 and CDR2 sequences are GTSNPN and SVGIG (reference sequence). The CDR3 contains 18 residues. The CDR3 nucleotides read TGTGCCTGGAGTCGGGACAGGGGCTATATTTCTGGGGCCAACGTCCTGACTTTC. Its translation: CAWSRDRGYISGANVLTF. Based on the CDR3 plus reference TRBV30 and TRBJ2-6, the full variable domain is SQTIHQWPATLVQPVGSPLSLECTVEGTSNPNLYWYRQAAGRGLQLLFYSVGIGQISSEVPQNLSASRPQDRQFILSSKKLLLSDSGFYLCAWSRDRGYISGANVLTFGAGSRLTVL.

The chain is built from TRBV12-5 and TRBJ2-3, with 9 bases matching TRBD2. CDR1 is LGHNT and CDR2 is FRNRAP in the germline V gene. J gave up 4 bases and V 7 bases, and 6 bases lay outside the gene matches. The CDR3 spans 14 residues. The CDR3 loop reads CASDLAGIPDTQYF. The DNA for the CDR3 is TGTGCTAGTGACCTAGCGGGAATCCCAGATACGCAGTATTTT.

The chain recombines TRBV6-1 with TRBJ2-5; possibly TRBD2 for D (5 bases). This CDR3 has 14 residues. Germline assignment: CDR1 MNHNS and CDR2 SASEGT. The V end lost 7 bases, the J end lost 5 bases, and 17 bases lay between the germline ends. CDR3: CASKRGIDRETQYF. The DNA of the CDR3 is TGTGCCAGCAAGAGAGGGATCGATCGGGAGACCCAGTACTTC.

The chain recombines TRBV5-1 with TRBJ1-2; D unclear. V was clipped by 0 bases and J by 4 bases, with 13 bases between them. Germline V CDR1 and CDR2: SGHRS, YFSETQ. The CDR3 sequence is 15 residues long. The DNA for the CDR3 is TGCGCCAGCAGCTTGGCGGACGCGGGATTCTATGGCTACACCTTC. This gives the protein CASSLADAGFYGYTF.

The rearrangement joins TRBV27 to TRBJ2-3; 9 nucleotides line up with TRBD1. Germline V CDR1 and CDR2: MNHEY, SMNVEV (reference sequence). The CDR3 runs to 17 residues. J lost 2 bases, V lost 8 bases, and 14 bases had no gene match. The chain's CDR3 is CASWPLTTGGYTDTQYF. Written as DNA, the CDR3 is TGTGCCAGCTGGCCCTTAACGACAGGGGGGTACACAGATACGCAGTATTTT.

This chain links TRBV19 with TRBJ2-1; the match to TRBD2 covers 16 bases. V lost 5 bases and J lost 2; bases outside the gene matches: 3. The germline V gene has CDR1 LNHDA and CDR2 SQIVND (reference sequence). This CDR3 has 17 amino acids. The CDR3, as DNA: TGTGCCAGTAGTGGGGGACTAGCGGGAGGGACCTACAATGAGCAGTTCTTC. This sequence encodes CASSGGLAGGTYNEQFF. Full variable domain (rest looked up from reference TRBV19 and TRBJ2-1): DGGITQSPKYLFRKEGQNVTLSCEQNLNHDAMYWYRQDPGQGLRLIYYSQIVNDFQKGDIAEGYSVSREKKESFPLTVTSAQKNPTAFYLCASSGGLAGGTYNEQFFGPGTRLTVL.

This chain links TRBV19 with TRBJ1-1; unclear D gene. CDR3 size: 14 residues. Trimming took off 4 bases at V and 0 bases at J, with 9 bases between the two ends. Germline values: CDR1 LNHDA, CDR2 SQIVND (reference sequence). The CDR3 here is CASSTTNLNTEAFF. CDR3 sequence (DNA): TGTGCCAGTAGTACTACTAATTTGAACACTGAAGCTTTCTTT.

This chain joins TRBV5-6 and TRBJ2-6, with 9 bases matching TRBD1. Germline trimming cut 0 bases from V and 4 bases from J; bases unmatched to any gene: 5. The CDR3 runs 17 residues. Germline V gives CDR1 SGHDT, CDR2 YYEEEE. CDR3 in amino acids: CASSLEQGAGGANVLTF. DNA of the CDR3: TGTGCCAGCAGCTTGGAACAGGGGGCGGGAGGGGCCAACGTCCTGACTTTC.

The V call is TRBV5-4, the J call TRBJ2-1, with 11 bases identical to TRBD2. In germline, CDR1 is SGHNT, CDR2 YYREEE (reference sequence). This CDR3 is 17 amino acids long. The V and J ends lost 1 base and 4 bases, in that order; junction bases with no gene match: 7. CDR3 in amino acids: CASSLLAGGKTYNEQFF. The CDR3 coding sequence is TGTGCCAGCAGCTTGCTAGCGGGGGGAAAAACTTACAATGAGCAGTTCTTC.

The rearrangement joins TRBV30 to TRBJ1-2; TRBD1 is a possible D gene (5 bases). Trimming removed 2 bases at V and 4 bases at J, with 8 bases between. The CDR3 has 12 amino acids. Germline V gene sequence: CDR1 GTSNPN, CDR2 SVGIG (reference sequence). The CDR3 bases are TGTGCCTGGAGTACAGGAATCTATGGCTACACCTTC. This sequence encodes CAWSTGIYGYTF. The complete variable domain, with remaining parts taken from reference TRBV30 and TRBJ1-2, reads SQTIHQWPATLVQPVGSPLSLECTVEGTSNPNLYWYRQAAGRGLQLLFYSVGIGQISSEVPQNLSASRPQDRQFILSSKKLLLSDSGFYLCAWSTGIYGYTFGSGTRLTVV.

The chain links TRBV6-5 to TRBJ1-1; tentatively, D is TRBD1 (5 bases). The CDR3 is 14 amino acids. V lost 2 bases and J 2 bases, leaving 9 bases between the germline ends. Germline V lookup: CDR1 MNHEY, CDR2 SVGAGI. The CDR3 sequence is CASSYRQPNTEAFF. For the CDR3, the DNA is TGTGCCAGCAGTTACCGACAGCCAAACACTGAAGCTTTCTTT.

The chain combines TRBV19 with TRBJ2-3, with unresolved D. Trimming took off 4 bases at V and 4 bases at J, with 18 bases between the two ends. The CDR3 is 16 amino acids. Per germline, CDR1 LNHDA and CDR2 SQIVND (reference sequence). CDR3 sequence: CASSTDGTHGSDTQYF. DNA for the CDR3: TGTGCCAGTAGTACGGATGGCACCCACGGGTCAGATACGCAGTATTTT.

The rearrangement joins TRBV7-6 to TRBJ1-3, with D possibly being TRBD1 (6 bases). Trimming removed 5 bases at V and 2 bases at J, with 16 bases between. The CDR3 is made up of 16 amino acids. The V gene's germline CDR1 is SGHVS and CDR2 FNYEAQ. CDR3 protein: CASSRIPQGPGNTIYF. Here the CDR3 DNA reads TGTGCCAGCAGCCGTATCCCACAGGGACCTGGAAACACCATATATTTT.

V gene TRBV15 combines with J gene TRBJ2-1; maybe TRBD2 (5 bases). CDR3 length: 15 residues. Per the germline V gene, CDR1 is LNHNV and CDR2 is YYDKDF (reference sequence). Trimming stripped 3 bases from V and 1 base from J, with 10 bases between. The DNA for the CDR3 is TGTGCCACCAGCAGCAGCGGAACGTCCTACAATGAGCAGTTCTTC. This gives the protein CATSSSGTSYNEQFF.